What follows are 8 T cell receptor beta chains derived from one specimen sequenced in a study of human T cells and chemical hapten exposure. Time point indicated: patch test 1, 2 weeks after DPC sensitization. Described treatment: therapeutic diphenylcyclopropenone sensitization with weekly scalp DPC. TCRdb re-derived calls from the RACE reads in MiXCR, one entry per CDR3 protein. The sample includes 100,000 or so distinct CDR3 sequences, 8% to 11% of them seen just once. The sequences come from whole blood, collected in connection with sensitization to the hapten diphenylcyclopropenone (DPC). The source of these receptors is a man between 40 and 49 years old with alopecia areata. Some clones in this sample may be carry-over from other donors' samples.

This clonotype turned up a few times. The chain carries TRBV6-5 and TRBJ1-1; 10 bases align to TRBD1. This CDR3 has 19 amino acids. Germline V CDR1 and CDR2: MNHEY, SVGAGI. Losses at the gene ends were 6 bases for V and 1 base for J; bases not matched to a gene: 17. CDR3 region: CASRTSARGQGLGNTEAFF. Written as DNA, the CDR3 is TGTGCCAGCAGAACTTCAGCTCGGGGACAGGGGTTGGGGAACACTGAAGCTTTCTTT.

The sample holds a few counts of this clonotype. The chain joins TRBV28 to TRBJ2-1; perhaps D is TRBD1 or TRBD2 (5 bases each). V was trimmed by 6 bases and J by 7 bases, leaving 19 bases between them. The CDR3 extends over 15 amino acids. Germline CDR1 is MDHEN and CDR2 is SYDVKM. This CDR3 reads CASSSGSGRVNEQFF. The CDR3 coding sequence is TGTGCCAGCAGCTCAGGCTCGGGGCGTGTGAATGAGCAGTTCTTC.

This clonotype was seen ten or more times. The V gene is TRBV27, the J gene TRBJ1-2; 9 bases map to TRBD1. Germline V gives CDR1 MNHEY, CDR2 SMNVEV (reference sequence). The trim removed 0 bases at V and 1 base at J, leaving 6 bases unmatched. The CDR3 has 17 residues. CDR3 in amino acids: CASSLSLGQGLNYGYTF. DNA of the CDR3: TGTGCCAGCAGTTTATCGCTGGGACAGGGTCTTAACTATGGCTACACCTTC.

The rearrangement links TRBV7-2 to TRBJ2-3, with a possible D match to TRBD2 (6 bases). The length of the CDR3 is 14 residues. V shed 5 bases and J shed 3 bases, with 12 bases lying between them. Germline V CDR1 and CDR2: SGHTA, FQGNSA. CDR3 in DNA: TGTGCCAGCAGCCCACAAGCGGGTACAGATACGCAGTATTTT. Its translation: CASSPQAGTDTQYF.

The chain has TRBV7-9 and TRBJ1-1; D uncertain. Germline V gives CDR1 SEHNR, CDR2 FQNEAQ (reference sequence). The length of the CDR3 is 14 residues. Trimming stripped 0 bases from V and 7 bases from J, with 12 bases between. The CDR3 DNA reads TGTGCCAGCAGCTTAGCAGGATTCGGCCGTGAAGCTTTCTTT. Amino acids: CASSLAGFGREAFF.

This clonotype was counted at least ten times. CDR3 DNA: TGTGCCAGCAGTTATGGGACAGGTCGTGGCACTGAAGCTTTCTTT. Translating it yields CASSYGTGRGTEAFF. V is TRBV6-2 or TRBV6-3 and J is TRBJ1-1; TRBD1 matches 8 bases. V gave up 3 bases and J gave up 4 bases; unmatched junction bases: 7. The germline CDR1 and CDR2 sequences are MNHEY and SVGEGT. The CDR3 runs to 15 residues.

There are many counts of this clonotype. V gene TRBV18 combines with J gene TRBJ1-1; 7 bases match TRBD1. The CDR3 is 14 amino acids. With 6 bases clipped from V and 1 base from J, the junction kept 5 bases outside the gene matches. Germline V gene lookup returns CDR1 KGHSH and CDR2 LQKENI. The CDR3 DNA is TGTGCCAGCTCGTCAGGGGGTAAGAACACTGAAGCTTTCTTT. This encodes CASSSGGKNTEAFF.

This rearrangement joins TRBV6-5 to TRBJ1-3; D is unclear. The CDR3 sequence is 13 residues long. The V and J ends lost 8 bases and 4 bases respectively, with 12 bases between them. Germline assignment: CDR1 MNHEY and CDR2 SVGAGI. CDR3: CASLEEGGNTIYF. CDR3 DNA sequence: TGTGCCAGCTTGGAGGAGGGCGGAAACACCATATATTTT.